The sequence of this T cell receptor (beta chain) was determined in a study of T-cell reconstitution after alpha-beta-depleted transplantation in children. Unique molecular identifiers tagged the TCRbeta library. MiXCR, applied by TCRdb to the PCR reads, yields one record per CDR3 protein. Among about 610,000 distinct CDR3 sequences, about 10% were seen once, and the ten largest hold about 4.2%. The germline V gene encodes CDR1 SEHNR and CDR2 FQNEAQ (reference sequence). V lost 3 bases to trimming and J lost 0 bases; unmatched junction nucleotides: 7. There are 16 residues in the CDR3. This clonotype has only a few counts.

The specimen comprised PBMCs from the stem cell graft donor, sampled from the stem cell graft. This clonotype originated in a human donor who donated a stem cell graft to a child with acute myeloid leukemia. V is TRBV7-9 and J is TRBJ2-7; 8 bases are a match to TRBD1. CDR3 sequence: CASSFIGGQGSYEQYF. CDR3 sequence (DNA): TGTGCCAGCAGCTTTATCGGAGGACAGGGCTCCTACGAGCAGTACTTC. Full variable domain (missing parts from reference TRBV7-9 and TRBJ2-7): DTGVSQNPRHKITKRGQNVTFRCDPISEHNRLYWYRQTLGQGPEFLTYFQNEAQLEKSRLLSDRFSAERPKGSFSTLEIQRTEQGDSAMYLCASSFIGGQGSYEQYFGPGTRLTVT.